The following is a TCR beta chain sequence with its context. The sample originates from a study of blood T cell repertoires in COVID-19. In the study overall: Sources were T cells, B-cell-depleted T cells, or PBMCs; the material itself was cDNA or gDNA.

Study processing details: Reference gene primer amplification in the assay estimated nucleated cell counts. Some clones are missing from TCRdb's copy, which holds only in-frame ones; the method was immunoSEQ multiplex PCR. V, J and clone size are those of that table, while D and trimming were read from the DNA. This table has roughly 150,000 clones, about nine tenths appearing once. CDR1 is MNHNS, CDR2 SASEGT, per germline. The CDR3 consists of 12 residues. Trimming left V 1 base short and J 7 bases short, with 7 bases between. This chain links TRBV6-1 with TRBJ1-2; D uncertain. The receptor's source is a man between 18 and 29 years old with COVID-19, enrolled during active disease. The source material was peripheral blood. The CDR3 loop is CASSEGLGGYTF. Here the CDR3 DNA reads TGTGCCAGCAGTGAAGGACTGGGTGGCTACACCTTC.